This entry lists 27 T cell receptor beta chains sequenced from one sample in a study of shared clonotypes between healthy human individuals. Generated by immunoSEQ multiplex PCR, the TCRdb table keeps only in-frame clones and is missing some. The sample contains about 2 million clones, 90% to 95% of which appear only once. The sequencing sample was made of naive CD4+ T cells sorted from blood. Subset of the sample: CD45RA+ positively selected. The receptor source for this set is a man between 18 and 35 years old in good health.

The genes are TRBV6-5 and TRBJ2-3; 7 nucleotides agree with TRBD1. V lost 8 bases to trimming and J lost 2 bases; unmatched junction nucleotides: 7. This CDR3 has 14 amino acids. Germline CDR1 MNHEY, CDR2 SVGAGI. CDR3 sequence (DNA): TGTGCCAGCTCGGTGGGACAGCCCACAGATACGCAGTATTTT. Translating gives CASSVGQPTDTQYF.

V usage is TRBV15 and J usage is TRBJ2-2, with D unresolved. V was trimmed by 0 bases and J by 1 base, leaving 9 bases between them. Germline assignment: CDR1 LNHNV and CDR2 YYDKDF (reference sequence). The CDR3 is 16 amino acids. The DNA for the CDR3 is TGTGCCACCAGCAGAGAAACGCCGTTGAACACCGGGGAGCTGTTTTTT. Protein product: CATSRETPLNTGELFF.

The chain joins TRBV10-1 to TRBJ1-1; 8 bases are a match to TRBD1. With V trimmed by 6 bases and J by 4 bases, 4 bases remained unmatched. The germline V gene has CDR1 WNHNN and CDR2 SYGVQD (reference sequence). This CDR3 contains 13 residues. The CDR3 DNA is TGCGCCAGCAGATCCGGGACAGGCACTGAAGCTTTCTTT. Its protein product is CASRSGTGTEAFF.

The V call is TRBV5-1, the J call TRBJ2-5; D is uncertain. The germline V and J ends were trimmed by 5 bases and 2 bases, with 10 bases remaining between them. This CDR3 has 13 residues. The germline CDR1 and CDR2 sequences are SGHRS and YFSETQ. The CDR3 reads CASSESRQETQYF. DNA for the CDR3: TGCGCCAGCAGTGAGAGCAGACAAGAGACCCAGTACTTC.

V usage is TRBV20-1 and J usage is TRBJ2-3; D call uncertain. V gave up 4 bases and J gave up 5 bases, with 7 bases separating them. The CDR3 has 11 residues. The germline CDR1 and CDR2 sequences are DFQATT and SNEGSKA (reference sequence). The CDR3 nucleotides are TGCAGTGCTACCGAAAAAGATACGCAGTATTTT. Amino acids: CSATEKDTQYF.

This chain connects TRBV6-1 to TRBJ1-4; possibly TRBD1 for D (6 bases). The CDR3 spans 13 residues. V dropped 9 bases and J dropped 8 bases, with 16 bases sitting between them. Germline V lookup: CDR1 MNHNS, CDR2 SASEGT. CDR3 DNA: TGTGCCAGTGTACAGGGAGTATTCGAAAAACTGTTTTTT. This gives the protein CASVQGVFEKLFF.

Comment on this clone: The identical CDR3 is also encoded by other nucleotide sequences in the sample. V is TRBV30 and J is TRBJ1-4; D uncertain. V shed 0 bases and J shed 8 bases, with 10 bases lying between them. CDR1 GTSNPN and CDR2 SVGIG come from the germline V gene (reference sequence). The CDR3 length is 13 residues. DNA of the CDR3: TGTGCCTGGAGTGTAAACAGCAACGAAAAACTGTTTTTT. Its translation: CAWSVNSNEKLFF.

Regarding this clone: A single base separates this from a much larger clone, so it may be a read error. The same CDR3 can be traced to other DNA sequences in this sample. The chain is built from TRBV28 and TRBJ1-2, with 8 nucleotides matching TRBD1. The CDR3 runs to 15 residues. Germline V gene sequence: CDR1 MDHEN, CDR2 SYDVKM. With 6 bases clipped from V and 5 bases from J, the junction kept 11 bases outside the gene matches. CDR3 in DNA: TGTGCCAGCAGACGAGGGACAGGACCCACGTATGGCTACACCTTC. This sequence encodes CASRRGTGPTYGYTF.

Note on this clone: The sample carries other DNA sequences with the same CDR3. The V and J genes are TRBV2 and TRBJ2-5; no clear D. Germline loops: CDR1 SNHLY, CDR2 FYNNEI. The CDR3 is 12 residues long. The V end lost 4 bases, the J end lost 4 bases, and 7 bases lay between the germline ends. CDR3 sequence reads: CASSVSGETQYF. CDR3 bases: TGTGCCAGCAGTGTCTCAGGAGAGACCCAGTACTTC.

The chain has TRBV5-1 and TRBJ2-3, with D possibly TRBD1 on 5 matching bases. CDR3 length: 14 residues. Germline CDR1 is SGHRS and CDR2 is YFSETQ. V lost 2 bases and J 2 bases, leaving 9 bases between the germline ends. In DNA, the CDR3 is TGCGCCAGCAGCTTCAAGGGGTTCACAGATACGCAGTATTTT. Its protein is CASSFKGFTDTQYF. Together with reference TRBV5-1 and TRBJ2-3, the CDR3 gives the full variable domain: KAGVTQTPRYLIKTRGQQVTLSCSPISGHRSVSWYQQTPGQGLQFLFEYFSETQRNKGNFPGRFSGRQFSNSRSEMNVSTLELGDSALYLCASSFKGFTDTQYFGPGTRLTVL.

This chain uses TRBV4-2 with TRBJ2-3; the D is unclear. The V gene's germline CDR1 is LGHNA and CDR2 YNFKEQ. The CDR3 has 14 amino acids. V lost 0 bases, J lost 6 bases, and 10 bases lay in between. The CDR3 is CASSQDLRGDTQYF. The DNA for the CDR3 is TGTGCCAGCAGCCAAGATCTTCGTGGGGATACGCAGTATTTT.

This clone was detected only once. CDR3 bases: TGTGCCAGCAGTCTAGAGGCGGGTGGCCAGCCCCAGCATTTT. Amino acid sequence: CASSLEAGGQPQHF. V gene TRBV6-1 combines with J gene TRBJ1-5; D is unclear. The CDR3 contains 14 residues. Trimming left V 5 bases short and J 7 bases short, with 15 bases between. Looked up from germline, CDR1 is MNHNS and CDR2 is SASEGT.

This rearrangement joins TRBV18 to TRBJ2-2, with D maybe TRBD1 (5 bases). V lost 5 bases and J 5 bases, leaving 9 bases between the germline ends. This CDR3 spans 13 amino acids. CDR1 is KGHSH and CDR2 is LQKENI in the germline V gene. The CDR3 reads CASSTTVTGELFF. CDR3 bases: TGTGCCAGCTCAACGACAGTTACCGGGGAGCTGTTTTTT.

This sequence joins TRBV27 and TRBJ2-7, with TRBD2 identical over 8 bases. This CDR3 contains 14 residues. The J segment lost 5 bases and the V segment lost 4 bases, leaving 7 bases of the junction unmatched. Germline loops: CDR1 MNHEY, CDR2 SMNVEV (reference sequence). For the CDR3, the DNA is TGTGCCAGCAGTTCAGGGACTAGGCCCCACGAGCAGTACTTC. Protein: CASSSGTRPHEQYF.

J is TRBJ1-2 and V is TRBV5-1, with D maybe TRBD1 (5 bases). CDR3 length: 15 amino acids. V was cut by 0 bases and J by 7 bases, with 16 bases left in between. Germline V CDR1 and CDR2: SGHRS, YFSETQ. CDR3 protein: CASSLAGQEASGYTF. DNA of the CDR3: TGCGCCAGCAGCTTGGCCGGACAAGAAGCAAGTGGCTACACCTTC.

The V and J genes are TRBV5-1 and TRBJ2-5; 7 positions match TRBD1. The CDR3 loop spans 15 amino acids. Germline CDR1 and CDR2: SGHRS and YFSETQ. J gave up 4 bases and V 0 bases, and 6 bases lay outside the gene matches. Written as DNA, the CDR3 is TGCGCCAGCAGCTTGGGACAGGGAGATGGAGAGACCCAGTACTTC. Protein sequence: CASSLGQGDGETQYF.

Notes on this clone: This specimen includes other DNA sequences encoding the same CDR3. The chain employs TRBV10-1 and TRBJ1-1; 8 positions agree with TRBD1. CDR3 size: 14 residues. CDR1 and CDR2 from the germline V gene are WNHNN and SYGVQD (reference sequence). The V segment lost 4 bases and the J segment 5 bases; nucleotides outside the gene matches: 6. The CDR3 region has the DNA TGCGCCAGCAGTGGGAACAGGGGGGGGACTGAAGCTTTCTTT. As protein: CASSGNRGGTEAFF.

This sequence joins TRBV6-5 and TRBJ1-2; no reliable D call. The V end lost 2 bases, the J end lost 3 bases, and 16 bases lay between the germline ends. Germline V gives CDR1 MNHEY, CDR2 SVGAGI. This CDR3 is 16 amino acids long. CDR3 in DNA: TGTGCCAGCAGTTACAGGTATTGTGACTTTTACTATGGCTACACCTTC. It specifies CASSYRYCDFYYGYTF.

The CDR3 DNA reads TGCGCCAGCAGCTTACGCCAGATCACAGATACGCAGTATTTT. Protein sequence: CASSLRQITDTQYF. The chain carries TRBV5-1 and TRBJ2-3; no firm D call. From germline, CDR1 is SGHRS and CDR2 YFSETQ. This CDR3 has 14 residues. Trimming cost V 2 bases and J 2 bases, with 9 bases left between them.

The chain couples TRBV19 to TRBJ2-5, with a possible D match to TRBD1 (6 bases). This CDR3 comprises 13 residues. Looked up from germline, CDR1 is LNHDA and CDR2 is SQIVND (reference sequence). Between the trimmed V and J ends, which lost 8 bases and 3 bases, there was a span of 13 bases. The CDR3 reads CASSTHREETQYF. The CDR3, as DNA: TGTGCCAGTTCTACCCACAGGGAAGAGACCCAGTACTTC.

The chain uses TRBV7-9 and TRBJ2-2; no reliable D call. CDR1 SEHNR and CDR2 FQNEAQ come from the germline V gene (reference sequence). The CDR3 runs to 13 residues. The V gene lost 5 bases and the J gene lost 7 bases, with 11 bases spanning the gap. CDR3 bases: TGTGCCAGCAGCAGGGTTGGTGGCGGGGAGCTGTTTTTT. This sequence encodes CASSRVGGGELFF.

In this sample, this clone turned up a few times. The V call is TRBV4-1, the J call TRBJ1-1, with TRBD1 as a possible D gene (6 bases). Looked up from germline, CDR1 is MGHRA and CDR2 is YSYEKL. Trimming took 0 bases from V and 5 from J, leaving 13 bases between them. This CDR3 comprises 15 residues. The chain's CDR3 is CASSQEPGEGTEAFF. In DNA form, the CDR3 reads TGCGCCAGCAGCCAAGAACCAGGGGAGGGTACTGAAGCTTTCTTT.

This sequence joins TRBV5-1 and TRBJ2-2, with D perhaps TRBD2 (6 bases). With 4 bases removed from V and 4 bases from J, the gap between germline ends came to 17 bases. Germline CDR1 and CDR2: SGHRS and YFSETQ. The CDR3 covers 16 residues. The CDR3 is CASSLRGASGTGELFF. The DNA for the CDR3 is TGCGCCAGCAGCCTGCGGGGCGCGAGTGGCACCGGGGAGCTGTTTTTT.

The chain recombines TRBV5-4 with TRBJ1-2, with a tentative D call TRBD1 (6 bases). CDR1 is SGHNT and CDR2 is YYREEE in the germline V gene (reference sequence). V lost 2 bases to trimming and J lost 4 bases, with 15 bases between them. The CDR3 contains 15 residues. The CDR3 reads CASSLPGVSGYGYTF. The CDR3 nucleotides are TGTGCCAGCAGCTTACCAGGGGTATCGGGCTATGGCTACACCTTC. Together with reference TRBV5-4 and TRBJ1-2, the CDR3 gives the full variable domain: ETGVTQSPTHLIKTRGQQVTLRCSSQSGHNTVSWYQQALGQGPQFIFQYYREEENGRGNFPPRFSGLQFPNYSSELNVNALELDDSALYLCASSLPGVSGYGYTFGSGTRLTVV.

The chain combines TRBV28 with TRBJ1-1; D is unresolved. The CDR3 has 13 residues. Germline V gene data show CDR1 as MDHEN and CDR2 as SYDVKM. The V gene lost 4 bases and the J gene lost 4 bases, with 10 bases spanning the gap. In DNA form, the CDR3 reads TGTGCCAGCAGTTACAGCAGGATCACTGAAGCTTTCTTT. Amino acids: CASSYSRITEAFF.

This chain uses TRBV19 with TRBJ2-7, with 7 bases aligning to TRBD2. Trimming removed 4 bases from V and 4 bases from J; junction bases left unmatched: 1. From germline, CDR1 is LNHDA and CDR2 SQIVND (reference sequence). CDR3 length: 12 amino acids. CDR3: CASSNGGYEQYF. In nucleotides, the CDR3 is TGTGCCAGTAGTAACGGGGGGTACGAGCAGTACTTC.

The chain carries TRBV9 and TRBJ2-1; possibly TRBD2 for D (5 bases). The CDR3 contains 14 residues. Germline loops: CDR1 SGDLS, CDR2 YYNGEE. Trimming removed 4 bases from V and 0 bases from J, with 8 bases in between. The CDR3, as DNA: TGTGCCAGCAGCTCCCGGGACTCCTACAATGAGCAGTTCTTC. It specifies CASSSRDSYNEQFF. Full variable domain (missing parts from reference TRBV9 and TRBJ2-1): DSGVTQTPKHLITATGQRVTLRCSPRSGDLSVYWYQQSLDQGLQFLIQYYNGEERAKGNILERFSAQQFPDLHSELNLSSLELGDSALYFCASSSRDSYNEQFFGPGTRLTVL.